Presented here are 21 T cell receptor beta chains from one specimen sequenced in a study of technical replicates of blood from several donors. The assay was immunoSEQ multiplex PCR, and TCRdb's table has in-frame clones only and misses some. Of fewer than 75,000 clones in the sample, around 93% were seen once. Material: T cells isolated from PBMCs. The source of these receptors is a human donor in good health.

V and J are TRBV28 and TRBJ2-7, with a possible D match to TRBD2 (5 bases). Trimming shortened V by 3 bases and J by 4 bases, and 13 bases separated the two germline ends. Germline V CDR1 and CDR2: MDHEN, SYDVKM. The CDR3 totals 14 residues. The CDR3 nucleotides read TGTGCCAGCAGTTTTCTGGCTAGGAGGTACGAGCAGTACTTC. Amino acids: CASSFLARRYEQYF.

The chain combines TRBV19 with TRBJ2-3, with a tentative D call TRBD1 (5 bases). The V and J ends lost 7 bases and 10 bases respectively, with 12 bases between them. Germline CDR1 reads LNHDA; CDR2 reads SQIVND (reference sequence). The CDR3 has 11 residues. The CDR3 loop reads CASTTVGAQYF. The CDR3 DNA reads TGTGCCAGTACCACAGTAGGGGCGCAGTATTTT.

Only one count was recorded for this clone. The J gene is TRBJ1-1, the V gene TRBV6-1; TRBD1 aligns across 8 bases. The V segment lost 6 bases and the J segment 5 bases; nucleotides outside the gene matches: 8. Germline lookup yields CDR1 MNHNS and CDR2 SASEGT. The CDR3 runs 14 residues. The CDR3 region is CASSTGGGRTEAFF. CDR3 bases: TGTGCCAGCAGCACAGGGGGGGGGCGGACTGAAGCTTTCTTT.

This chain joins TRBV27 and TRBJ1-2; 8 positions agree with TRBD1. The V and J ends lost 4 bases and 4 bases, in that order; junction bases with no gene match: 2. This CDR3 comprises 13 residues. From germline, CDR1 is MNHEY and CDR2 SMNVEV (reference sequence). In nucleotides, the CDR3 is TGTGCCAGCAGTTCCGGACAGGGCTATGGCTACACCTTC. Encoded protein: CASSSGQGYGYTF.

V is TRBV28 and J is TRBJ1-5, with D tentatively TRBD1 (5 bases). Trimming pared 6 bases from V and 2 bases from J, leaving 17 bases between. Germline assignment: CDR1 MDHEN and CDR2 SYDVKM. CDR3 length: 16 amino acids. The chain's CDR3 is CASSSVGLGGNQPQHF. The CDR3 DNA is TGTGCCAGCAGCTCCGTGGGGCTAGGGGGCAATCAGCCCCAGCATTTT.

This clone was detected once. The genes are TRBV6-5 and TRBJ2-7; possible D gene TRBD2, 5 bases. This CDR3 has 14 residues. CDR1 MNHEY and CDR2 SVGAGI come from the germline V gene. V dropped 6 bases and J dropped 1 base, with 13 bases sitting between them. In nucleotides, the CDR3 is TGTGCCAGCAGGCCTCGGACTCAGTCCTACGAGCAGTACTTC. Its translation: CASRPRTQSYEQYF.

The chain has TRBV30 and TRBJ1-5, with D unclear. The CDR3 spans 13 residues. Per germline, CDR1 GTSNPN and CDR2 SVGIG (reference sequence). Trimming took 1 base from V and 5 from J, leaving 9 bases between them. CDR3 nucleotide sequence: TGTGCCTGGAGTGGGAGCAGAGATCAGCCCCAGCATTTT. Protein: CAWSGSRDQPQHF.

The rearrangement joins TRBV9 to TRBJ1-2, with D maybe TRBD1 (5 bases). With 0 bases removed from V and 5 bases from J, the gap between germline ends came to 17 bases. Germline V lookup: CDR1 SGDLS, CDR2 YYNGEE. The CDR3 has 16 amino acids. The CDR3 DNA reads TGTGCCAGCAGCGTAGAATTGGGCAGGGCGGTTTATGGCTACACCTTC. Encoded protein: CASSVELGRAVYGYTF. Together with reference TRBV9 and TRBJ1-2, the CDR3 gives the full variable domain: DSGVTQTPKHLITATGQRVTLRCSPRSGDLSVYWYQQSLDQGLQFLIQYYNGEERAKGNILERFSAQQFPDLHSELNLSSLELGDSALYFCASSVELGRAVYGYTFGSGTRLTVV.

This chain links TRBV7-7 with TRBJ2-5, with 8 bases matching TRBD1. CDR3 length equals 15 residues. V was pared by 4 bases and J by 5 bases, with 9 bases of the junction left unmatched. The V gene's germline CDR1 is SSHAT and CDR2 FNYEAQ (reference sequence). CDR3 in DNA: TGTGCCAGCAGCTCCCCAGGGACAGGCGGGGAGACCCAGTACTTC. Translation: CASSSPGTGGETQYF. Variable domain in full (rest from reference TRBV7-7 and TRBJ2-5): GAGVSQSPRYKVTKRGQDVTLRCDPISSHATLYWYQQALGQGPEFLTYFNYEAQPDKSGLPSDRFSAERPEGSISTLTIQRTEQRDSAMYRCASSSPGTGGETQYFGPGTRLLVL.

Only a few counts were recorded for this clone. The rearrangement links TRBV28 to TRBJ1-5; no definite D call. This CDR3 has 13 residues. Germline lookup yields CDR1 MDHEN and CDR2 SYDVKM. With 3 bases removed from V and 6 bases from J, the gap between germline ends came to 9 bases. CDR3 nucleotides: TGTGCCAGCAGTTTTGAGGGCTTTCAGCCCCAGCATTTT. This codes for CASSFEGFQPQHF.

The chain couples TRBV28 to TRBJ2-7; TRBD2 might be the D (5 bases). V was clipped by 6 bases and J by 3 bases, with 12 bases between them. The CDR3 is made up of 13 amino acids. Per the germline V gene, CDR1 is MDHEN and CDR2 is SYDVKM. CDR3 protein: CASSGPGNYEQYF. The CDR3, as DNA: TGTGCCAGCAGCGGGCCGGGGAACTACGAGCAGTACTTC.

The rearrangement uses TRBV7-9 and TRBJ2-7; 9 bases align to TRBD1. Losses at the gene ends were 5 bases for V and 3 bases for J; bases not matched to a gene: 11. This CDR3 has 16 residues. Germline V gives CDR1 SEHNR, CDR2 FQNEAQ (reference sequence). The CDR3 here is CASSPAVRTGDYEQYF. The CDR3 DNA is TGTGCCAGCAGCCCAGCCGTCCGGACAGGGGACTACGAGCAGTACTTC.

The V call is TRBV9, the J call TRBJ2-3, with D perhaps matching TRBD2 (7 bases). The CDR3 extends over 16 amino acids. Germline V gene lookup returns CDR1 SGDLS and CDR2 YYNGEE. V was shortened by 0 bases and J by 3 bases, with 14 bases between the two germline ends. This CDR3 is CASSVGGGGPTDTQYF. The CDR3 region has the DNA TGTGCCAGCAGCGTAGGGGGCGGGGGCCCAACAGATACGCAGTATTTT.

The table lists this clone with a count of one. The CDR3 region has the DNA TGCGCCAGCAGCCAAGCCAGGGGTTCCAATCAGCCCCAGCATTTT. Translation gives CASSQARGSNQPQHF. The chain employs TRBV4-1 and TRBJ1-5, with D possibly being TRBD1 (6 bases). The CDR3 covers 15 residues. V was clipped by 1 base and J by 3 bases, with 10 bases between them. CDR1 is MGHRA, CDR2 YSYEKL, per germline.

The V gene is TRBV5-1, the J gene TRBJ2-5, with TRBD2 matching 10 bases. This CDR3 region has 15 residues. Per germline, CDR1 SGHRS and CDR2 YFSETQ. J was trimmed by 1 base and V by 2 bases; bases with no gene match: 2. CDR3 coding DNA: TGCGCCAGCAGCTTCCGGACTAGCGGCCAAGAGACCCAGTACTTC. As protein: CASSFRTSGQETQYF.

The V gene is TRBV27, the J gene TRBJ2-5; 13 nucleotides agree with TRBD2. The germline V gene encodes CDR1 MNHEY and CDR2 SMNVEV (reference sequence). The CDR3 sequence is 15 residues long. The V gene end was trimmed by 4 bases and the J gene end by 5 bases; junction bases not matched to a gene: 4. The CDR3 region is CASSSQTSGGETQYF. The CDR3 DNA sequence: TGTGCCAGCAGTTCCCAGACTAGCGGGGGGGAGACCCAGTACTTC.

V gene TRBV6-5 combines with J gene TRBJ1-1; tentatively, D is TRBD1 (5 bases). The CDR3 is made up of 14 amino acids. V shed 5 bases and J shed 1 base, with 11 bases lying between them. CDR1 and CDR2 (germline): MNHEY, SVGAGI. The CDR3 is CASSRGGQNTEAFF. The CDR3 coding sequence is TGTGCCAGCAGTCGTGGTGGACAGAACACTGAAGCTTTCTTT.

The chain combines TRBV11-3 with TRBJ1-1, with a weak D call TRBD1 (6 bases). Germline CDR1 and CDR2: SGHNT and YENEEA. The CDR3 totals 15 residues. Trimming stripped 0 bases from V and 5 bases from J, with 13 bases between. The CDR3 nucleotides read TGTGCCAGCAGCTTAGATCCGACAGGTTTGACTGAAGCTTTCTTT. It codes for CASSLDPTGLTEAFF.

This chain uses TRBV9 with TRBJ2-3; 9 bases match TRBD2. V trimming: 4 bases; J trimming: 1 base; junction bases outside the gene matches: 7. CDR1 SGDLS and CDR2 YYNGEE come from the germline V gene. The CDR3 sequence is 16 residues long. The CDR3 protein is CASSPPLAGGTDTQYF. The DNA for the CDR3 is TGTGCCAGCAGCCCCCCCTTAGCGGGGGGCACAGATACGCAGTATTTT.

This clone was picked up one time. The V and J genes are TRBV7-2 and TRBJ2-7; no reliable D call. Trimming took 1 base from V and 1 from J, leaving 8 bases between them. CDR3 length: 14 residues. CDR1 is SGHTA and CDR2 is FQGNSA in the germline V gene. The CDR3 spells CASSLEDTSYEQYF. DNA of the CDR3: TGTGCCAGCAGCTTAGAAGACACATCCTACGAGCAGTACTTC.

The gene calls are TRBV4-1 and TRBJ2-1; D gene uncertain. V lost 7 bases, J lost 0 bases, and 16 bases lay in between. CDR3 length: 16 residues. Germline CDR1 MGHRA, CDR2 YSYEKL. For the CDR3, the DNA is TGCGCCAGCAACCTATATTTGGTTAGCTCCTACAATGAGCAGTTCTTC. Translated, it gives CASNLYLVSSYNEQFF.